A single sample is the source of the 17 T cell receptor beta chains below, sequenced in a study of Tregs in tolerant kidney transplant recipients. Clones were sequenced by immunoSEQ multiplex PCR, and TCRdb holds only the in-frame ones, with some missing. The sample yields fewer than 55,000 clones, of which the top ten take up about 0.76%. Sequencing was performed on CD4+ T cells from blood, taken before the transplant. The receptors come from a human donor who received a combined kidney and bone marrow transplant.

Notes on this clone: The read gets to within 3 residues of the CDR3 end, and the germline J gene fills in the rest. This rearrangement joins TRBV14 to TRBJ1-1, with D possibly matching TRBD1 (5 bases). V dropped 6 bases and J dropped 0 bases, with 17 bases sitting between them. CDR1 and CDR2 from the germline V gene are SGHDN and FVKESK. CDR3 size: 16 residues. CDR3 sequence: CASRSREKWMNTEAFF. The CDR3 DNA, read in part, is TGTGCCAGCAGGTCCAGGGAAAAATGGATGAACACTGAA. The full variable domain, in which reference TRBV14 and TRBJ1-1 provide the parts outside the CDR3, is EAGVTQFPSHSVIEKGQTVTLRCDPISGHDNLYWYRRVMGKEIKFLLHFVKESKQDESGMPNNRFLAERTGGTYSTLKVQPAELEDSGVYFCASRSREKWMNTEAFFGQGTRLTVV.

In regard to this clone: The CDR3 is cut off 3 residues early in the read; its end comes from the germline J gene. The chain employs TRBV19 and TRBJ1-3; D unclear. Deletions cut 8 bases from V and 0 bases from J, with 8 bases between. The CDR3 runs to 13 residues. Per the germline V gene, CDR1 is LNHDA and CDR2 is SQIVND (reference sequence). The CDR3 DNA, read in part, is TGTGCCAGTCTTACTCACTCTGGAAACACC. This translates into CASLTHSGNT. The whole CDR3 is CASLTHSGNTIYF.

This clone is identified as medium-sized from frequency. The sequenced CDR3 bases are TGTGCCAGCAGCTCCGGACTAGCGGGGGTGGATACG. Amino acid sequence: CASSSGLAGVDT. The full CDR3 protein is CASSSGLAGVDTQYF. J is TRBJ2-3 and V is TRBV7-2; 13 bases are shared with TRBD2. The read terminates 3 residues before the CDR3 end, so the remaining end is supplied by the germline J gene. From germline, CDR1 is SGHTA and CDR2 FQGNSA. With 4 bases clipped from V and 6 bases from J, the junction kept 4 bases outside the gene matches. The CDR3 runs to 15 residues.

In the case of this clone: The sequenced fragment ends 3 residues before the CDR3 boundary, so the rest is inferred from the germline J gene. The chain carries TRBV6-2 or TRBV6-3 and TRBJ1-1; possible D gene TRBD1, 6 bases. The germline V gene has CDR1 MNHEY and CDR2 SVGEGT. CDR3 size: 14 residues. V lost 6 bases to trimming and J lost 2 bases, with 13 bases between them. The DNA read from the CDR3 is TGTGCCAGCAGACGCGGGGGGCCAAACACTGAA. Its protein is CASRRGGPNTE. The entire CDR3 sequence reads CASRRGGPNTEAFF.

Points on this clone: The CDR3 end falls 3 residues outside the read, so it is completed with the germline J gene. The genes are TRBV2 and TRBJ1-3, with D tentatively TRBD1 (5 bases). Germline-derived CDR1 and CDR2 are SNHLY and FYNNEI. This CDR3 comprises 13 residues. Trimming cost V 4 bases and J 4 bases, with 8 bases left between them. The CDR3 DNA, read in part, is TGTGCCAGCAGTGGTGAGGGGGGAAACACC. Translation gives CASSGEGGNT. The CDR3, in full, reads CASSGEGGNTIYF.

The sequenced part of the CDR3 DNA is TGTGCCAGCAGTCTTAGGACAGTTATGAACACTGAA. Translating gives CASSLRTVMNTE. The full CDR3 protein reads CASSLRTVMNTEAFF. V and J are TRBV7-9 and TRBJ1-1; TRBD1 is a possible D gene (6 bases). The CDR3 goes on 3 residues after the read ends, and that part is filled in from the germline J gene. The length of the CDR3 is 15 residues. Germline lookup yields CDR1 SEHNR and CDR2 FQNEAQ (reference sequence). The germline V and J ends were trimmed by 6 bases and 0 bases, with 14 bases remaining between them.

Regarding this clone: The read ends 3 residues shy of where the CDR3 ends; the end is completed using the germline J gene. The chain recombines TRBV7-6 with TRBJ2-4; D is ambiguous. CDR3 length: 15 residues. V was trimmed by 3 bases and J by 0 bases, leaving 9 bases between them. Per germline, CDR1 SGHVS and CDR2 FNYEAQ. The chain's CDR3 is CASSLRNLAKNIQYF. Partial CDR3 DNA: TGTGCCAGCAGCTTGCGAAACCTAGCCAAAAACATT.

The CDR3 bases that were read are TGTGCCAGCAGACTAGCGGGAGGGACAGATACG. Translation: CASRLAGGTDT. The complete CDR3 sequence is CASRLAGGTDTQYF. The chain employs TRBV12-3 or TRBV12-4 and TRBJ2-3; 13 bases line up with TRBD2. The CDR3 end lies 3 residues beyond the end of the read and is filled in from the germline J gene. The length of the CDR3 is 14 residues. J was trimmed by 3 bases and V by 6 bases; bases with no gene match: 0.

Comments on this clone: The read ends 3 residues shy of where the CDR3 ends; the end is completed using the germline J gene. The chain uses TRBV19 and TRBJ1-6, with a possible D match to TRBD1 (5 bases). Germline CDR1 LNHDA, CDR2 SQIVND (reference sequence). This CDR3 is built from 14 residues. The V end was cut by 8 bases, the J end by 3 bases, with 11 bases between. CDR3 sequence reads: CASGTGVYNSPLHF. The part of the CDR3 DNA that was read is TGTGCCAGTGGAACGGGGGTCTATAATTCACCC.

A word on this clone: The read ends 3 residues early relative to the CDR3; the germline J gene fills the gap. The chain employs TRBV5-6 and TRBJ2-2; TRBD1 is a possible D gene (6 bases). The germline V gene encodes CDR1 SGHDT and CDR2 YYEEEE. This CDR3 has 14 amino acids. Trimming shortened V by 0 bases and J by 4 bases, and 7 bases separated the two germline ends. The CDR3 reads CASSLARGTGELFF. The sequenced CDR3 bases are TGTGCCAGCAGCTTGGCCAGGGGCACCGGGGAG.

With respect to this clone: The observed sequence ends 3 residues before the CDR3 terminus, with the missing tail filled in from the germline J gene. V usage is TRBV6-2 or TRBV6-3 and J usage is TRBJ1-5; a possible D gene is TRBD1 (6 bases). Trimming stripped 5 bases from V and 4 bases from J, with 9 bases between. The CDR3 has 13 residues. Germline-derived CDR1 and CDR2 are MNHEY and SVGEGT. The CDR3 loop reads CASSTTGNQPQHF. The CDR3 bases that were read are TGTGCCAGCAGTACAACAGGGAATCAGCCC.

The part of the CDR3 DNA that was read is TGTGCCAGCAGCTTAGATCTTTCCGTCGAGACC. This gives the protein CASSLDLSVET. The whole CDR3 protein reads CASSLDLSVETQYF. The chain has TRBV11-2 and TRBJ2-5; no clear D gene. The read ends 3 residues early relative to the CDR3; the germline J gene fills the gap. This CDR3 contains 14 residues. The germline V gene encodes CDR1 SGHAT and CDR2 FQNNGV. V lost 0 bases to trimming and J lost 5 bases, with 10 bases between them.

Of note for this clone: Read data end 3 residues before the CDR3 end; the end is taken from the germline J gene. The J gene is TRBJ2-5, the V gene TRBV7-7, with D unresolved. The CDR3 spans 13 residues. The V end lost 1 base, the J end lost 3 bases, and 6 bases lay between the germline ends. Germline V gene lookup returns CDR1 SSHAT and CDR2 FNYEAQ (reference sequence). The sequenced CDR3 bases are TGTGCCAGCAGCTTAGGGGCCGAAGAGACC. Amino acids: CASSLGAEET. The whole CDR3 protein reads CASSLGAEETQYF.

A word on this clone: The read terminates 3 residues ahead of where the CDR3 ends, so the germline J gene completes it. The chain links TRBV5-1 to TRBJ2-2, with TRBD1 matching 9 bases. The CDR3 is 14 residues long. Germline values: CDR1 SGHRS, CDR2 YFSETQ. With V trimmed by 2 bases and J by 4 bases, 0 bases remained unmatched. CDR3 bases read: TGCGCCAGCAGCTTACAGGGGGCCACCGGGGAG. The encoded protein is CASSLQGATGE. Given in full, the CDR3 is CASSLQGATGELFF.

The chain's CDR3 is CASRTSGGYQETQYF. Partial CDR3 DNA: TGTGCCAGCAGGACTAGCGGGGGGTACCAAGAGACC. The chain uses TRBV5-6 and TRBJ2-5, with 13 bases fitting TRBD2. The sequenced fragment ends 3 residues before the CDR3 boundary, so the rest is inferred from the germline J gene. The CDR3 is made up of 15 amino acids. From germline, CDR1 is SGHDT and CDR2 YYEEEE. V was clipped by 5 bases and J by 0 bases; unmatched bases: 1. The full variable domain, in which reference TRBV5-6 and TRBJ2-5 provide the parts outside the CDR3, is DAGVTQSPTHLIKTRGQQVTLRCSPKSGHDTVSWYQQALGQGPQFIFQYYEEEERQRGNFPDRFSGHQFPNYSSELNVNALLLGDSALYLCASRTSGGYQETQYFGPGTRLLVL.

Concerning this clone: The CDR3 goes on 3 residues after the read ends, and that part is filled in from the germline J gene. V is TRBV2 and J is TRBJ2-5; the match to TRBD1 covers 8 bases. Trimming removed 3 bases from V and 4 bases from J; junction bases left unmatched: 7. The CDR3 has 15 amino acids. The germline V gene has CDR1 SNHLY and CDR2 FYNNEI. The sequenced part of the CDR3 DNA is TGTGCCAGCAGTGATGGACAGGGTTTCGGAGAGACC. The encoded protein is CASSDGQGFGET. The entire CDR3 is CASSDGQGFGETQYF.

As regards this clone: The read finishes 3 residues shy of the CDR3 end, and the germline J gene is used to complete it. The same CDR3 arises from other DNA sequences in this sample as well. The chain recombines TRBV7-8 with TRBJ1-1; TRBD1 is a possible D gene (5 bases). The germline V gene encodes CDR1 SGHVS and CDR2 FQNEAQ. The length of the CDR3 is 14 residues. V was clipped by 1 base and J by 1 base, with 7 bases between them. The CDR3 reads CASSLVGGNTEAFF. Partial CDR3 DNA: TGTGCCAGCAGCTTAGTCGGGGGGAACACTGAA.